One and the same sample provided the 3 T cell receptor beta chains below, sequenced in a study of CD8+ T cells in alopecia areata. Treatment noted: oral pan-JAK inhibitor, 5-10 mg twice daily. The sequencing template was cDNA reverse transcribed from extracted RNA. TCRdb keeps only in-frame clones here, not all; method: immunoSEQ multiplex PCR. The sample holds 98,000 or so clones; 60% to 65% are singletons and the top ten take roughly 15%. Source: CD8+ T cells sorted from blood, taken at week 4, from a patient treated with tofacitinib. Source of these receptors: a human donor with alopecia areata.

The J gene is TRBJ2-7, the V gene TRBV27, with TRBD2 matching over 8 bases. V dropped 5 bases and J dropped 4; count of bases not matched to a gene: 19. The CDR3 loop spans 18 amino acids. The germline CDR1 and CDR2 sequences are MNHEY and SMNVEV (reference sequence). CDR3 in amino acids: CASSQKYTRAGVVYEQYF. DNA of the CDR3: TGTGCCAGCAGTCAAAAGTATACAAGAGCGGGAGTCGTATACGAGCAGTACTTC.

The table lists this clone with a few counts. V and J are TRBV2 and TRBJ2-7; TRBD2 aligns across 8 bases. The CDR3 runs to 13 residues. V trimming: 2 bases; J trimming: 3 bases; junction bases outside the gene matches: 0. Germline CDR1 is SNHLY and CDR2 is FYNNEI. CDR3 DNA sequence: TGTGCCAGCAGTGAAAGCGGGAGCTACGAGCAGTACTTC. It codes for CASSESGSYEQYF.

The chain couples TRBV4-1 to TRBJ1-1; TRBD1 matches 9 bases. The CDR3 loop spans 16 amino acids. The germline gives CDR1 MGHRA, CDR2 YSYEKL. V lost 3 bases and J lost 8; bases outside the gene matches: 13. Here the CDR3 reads CASSQVYRDREREAFF. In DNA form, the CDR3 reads TGCGCCAGCAGCCAGGTTTACCGGGACAGGGAAAGGGAAGCTTTCTTT.